This T cell receptor (beta chain) was identified during a study of OX40 agonist ivuxolimab in advanced cancers. On the study more broadly: Three patients showed partial responses: one hepatocellular carcinoma and two cutaneous melanoma cases.

The assay was immunoSEQ multiplex PCR, and TCRdb's table has in-frame clones only and misses some. The sample holds more than 11,000 clones; roughly 76% are singletons and the top ten take about 15%. Germline V CDR1 and CDR2: SGHKS, YYEKEE (reference sequence). J lost 6 bases, V lost 4 bases, and 4 bases had no gene match. This CDR3 has 14 amino acids. The receptor was derived from an adult with an advanced solid tumor such as melanoma, head and neck, liver or kidney cancer. The chain combines TRBV5-5 with TRBJ1-4; TRBD1 agrees at 9 bases. The sequenced sample was CD4+ or CD8+ T cells sorted from blood, obtained in a trial of the OX40 agonist ivuxolimab. For the CDR3, the DNA is TGTGCCAGCAGCATCACAGGGGGCGATGAAAAACTGTTTTTT. Its translation: CASSITGGDEKLFF.